This T cell receptor beta chain stems from a study of T-cell memory formation after mild COVID-19. Study-level results: CD4/CD8 balance held among clones contracting day 15 to 85, and later expanders leaned CD4+.

TCRdb redid the calling of the 5' RACE reads with MiXCR, one entry per CDR3 protein. The table records a few hundred thousand distinct CDR3 sequences, approximately 21% of them present only once. V was pared by 3 bases and J by 0 bases, with 14 bases between. Germline loops: CDR1 DFQATT, CDR2 SNEGSKA (reference sequence). The CDR3 covers 15 residues. To note about this clonotype: Antigen specificity is unknown.

V is TRBV20-1 and J is TRBJ1-1, with a weak D call TRBD1 (5 bases). The sequence derives from an adult woman who had mild COVID-19 (a few samples of this study predate the infection). Cell type and time point are not known. Material for sequencing was PBMCs or a T cell subset sorted from them (not recorded which). CDR3 protein: CSARRQPRLNTEAFF. DNA of the CDR3: TGCAGTGCTAGGAGACAGCCTAGGCTGAACACTGAAGCTTTCTTT.